Shown below are 16 T cell receptor beta chains from a single sample sequenced in a study of blood T cell repertoires in COVID-19 (dated by TCRdb to 2019 to 2021). The protocol used for the library was the immunoSEQ multiplex PCR assay. TCRdb carries this immuneACCESS record with in-frame sequences only. Its versions omit some clonotypes, under half of them owing to an unresolved V gene in the studies checked, with the rest unexplained. Here the sample has roughly 260,000 clones; 70% to 90% occur a single time. The top ten constitute 2% to 2.5% of the sample. The sequencing sample was made of peripheral blood. The receptors stem from a woman aged 40 to 49 who had recovered from COVID-19.

This clone was seen a single time. This chain links TRBV6-1 with TRBJ2-7, with D perhaps TRBD1 (5 bases). CDR3 size: 15 residues. CDR1 MNHNS and CDR2 SASEGT come from the germline V gene. Trimming took 0 bases from V and 6 from J, leaving 15 bases between them. The CDR3 spells CASSEAHQGMGEQYF. The CDR3 DNA reads as TGTGCCAGCAGTGAAGCGCATCAGGGCATGGGCGAGCAGTACTTC.

The J gene is TRBJ2-5, the V gene TRBV29-1, with 9 bases lining up with TRBD1. CDR1 and CDR2 from the germline V gene are SQVTM and ANQGSEA. The CDR3 has 15 residues. Trimming cost V 7 bases and J 5 bases; bases outside gene matches: 14. The CDR3, as DNA: TGCAGCGCCGCCCCGGGGAACAGGGGGCAGGAGACCCAGTACTTC. Encoded protein: CSAAPGNRGQETQYF.

The chain combines TRBV7-2 with TRBJ2-5, with 8 bases identical to TRBD2. This CDR3 is 16 amino acids long. Germline CDR1 and CDR2: SGHTA and FQGNSA. Trimming removed 5 bases from V and 7 bases from J; junction bases left unmatched: 15. CDR3 in amino acids: CASSQGRGDYRGTQYF. As DNA, the CDR3 is TGTGCCAGCAGCCAAGGGCGGGGGGACTACCGGGGGACCCAGTACTTC.

This chain connects TRBV4-1 to TRBJ2-6, with D possibly TRBD2 on 5 matching bases. Germline V gives CDR1 MGHRA, CDR2 YSYEKL. This CDR3 is 16 amino acids long. The ends were cut back, 3 bases at V and 4 bases at J, with 13 bases in the middle. CDR3 bases: TGCGCCAGCAGCCAGCCCGAAAGGAGGGGGGCCAACGTCCTGACTTTC. Encoded protein: CASSQPERRGANVLTF.

The chain has TRBV3-1 (or the pseudogene TRBV3-2) and TRBJ2-7; possibly TRBD2 for D (6 bases). Trimming stripped 0 bases from V and 3 bases from J, with 12 bases between. The CDR3 covers 15 residues. CDR1 LGHDT and CDR2 YNNKEL come from the germline V gene (reference sequence). CDR3: CASSQEAGPIYEQYF. The CDR3 nucleotides read TGTGCCAGCAGCCAAGAGGCGGGACCGATCTACGAGCAGTACTTC.

The rearrangement links TRBV28 to TRBJ1-3; no clear D gene. Trimming stripped 7 bases from V and 0 bases from J, with 7 bases between. The CDR3 loop spans 13 amino acids. CDR1 and CDR2 (germline): MDHEN, SYDVKM. CDR3 region: CASIFRSGNTIYF. CDR3 DNA: TGTGCCAGCATTTTCCGCTCTGGAAACACCATATATTTT.

The rearrangement joins TRBV18 to TRBJ1-5; tentative D call: TRBD1 (5 bases). In germline, CDR1 is KGHSH, CDR2 LQKENI. Trimming left V 3 bases short and J 3 bases short, with 9 bases between. The CDR3 totals 14 residues. The CDR3 DNA is TGTGCCAGCTCACCGGGGCGTTTCAATCAGCCCCAGCATTTT. Protein: CASSPGRFNQPQHF.

The chain is built from TRBV5-1 and TRBJ2-7, with 12 positions matching TRBD2. J lost 4 bases, V lost 4 bases, and 3 bases had no gene match. CDR3 length: 14 amino acids. Per germline, CDR1 SGHRS and CDR2 YFSETQ. The CDR3 here is CASSTTSGSYEQYF. CDR3 sequence (DNA): TGCGCCAGCAGCACGACTAGCGGGAGTTACGAGCAGTACTTC.

The chain is built from TRBV7-2 and TRBJ2-5, with D perhaps matching TRBD2 (6 bases). The CDR3 has 15 residues. V was pared by 1 base and J by 5 bases, with 14 bases between. Germline CDR1 and CDR2: SGHTA and FQGNSA. DNA of the CDR3: TGTGCCAGCAGCTTAGGAGGAGGGGATTCGGAGACCCAGTACTTC. Translation: CASSLGGGDSETQYF.

The chain couples TRBV27 to TRBJ2-6, with D maybe TRBD2 (5 bases). The CDR3 runs to 17 residues. Trimming left V 7 bases short and J 0 bases short, with 16 bases between. Germline CDR1 and CDR2: MNHEY and SMNVEV (reference sequence). CDR3 sequence reads: CASKRHEGASGANVLTF. CDR3 DNA: TGTGCCAGCAAACGTCACGAGGGCGCCTCTGGGGCCAACGTCCTGACTTTC.

The rearrangement uses TRBV19 and TRBJ2-2; TRBD1 aligns across 9 bases. In germline, CDR1 is LNHDA, CDR2 SQIVND (reference sequence). V trimming: 5 bases; J trimming: 4 bases; junction bases outside the gene matches: 8. The CDR3 spans 16 residues. DNA for the CDR3: TGTGCCAGTAGTCCAAGGACAGGGGTAGGCACCGGGGAGCTGTTTTTT. Translating it yields CASSPRTGVGTGELFF.

V is TRBV9 and J is TRBJ1-4, with 8 bases aligning to TRBD1. The ends lost 3 bases at V and 4 bases at J; junction bases unmatched: 5. Germline V gene lookup returns CDR1 SGDLS and CDR2 YYNGEE. The CDR3 is made up of 15 amino acids. CDR3 DNA: TGTGCCAGCAGCGAGGGGACAGGTCTTAATGAAAAACTGTTTTTT. It specifies CASSEGTGLNEKLFF.

V usage is TRBV10-3 and J usage is TRBJ2-7; D perhaps matches TRBD2 (5 bases). The germline V gene encodes CDR1 ENHRY and CDR2 SYGVKD. The CDR3 sequence is 14 residues long. V lost 5 bases and J lost 6, with 17 bases in between. The CDR3 DNA reads TGTGCCATCAGTATAGAAAGGACTTCCCTCGAGCAGTACTTC. This gives the protein CAISIERTSLEQYF.

This clone occurred a few times. The chain links TRBV7-6 to TRBJ1-4; D is unclear. This CDR3 region has 17 residues. Germline values: CDR1 SGHVS, CDR2 FNYEAQ. V was shortened by 1 base and J by 8 bases, with 20 bases between the two germline ends. CDR3 region: CASSLVPVAVGEEKLFF. CDR3 bases: TGTGCCAGCAGCTTAGTGCCGGTCGCGGTAGGAGAGGAAAAACTGTTTTTT.

CDR3 coding DNA: TGTGCCAGCCTCCTAGCGGGGGAAGAGACCCAGTACTTC. Amino acids: CASLLAGEETQYF. V is TRBV12-3 or TRBV12-4 and J is TRBJ2-5; TRBD2 agrees at 10 bases. The ends lost 8 bases at V and 3 bases at J; junction bases unmatched: 3. CDR3 length equals 13 residues.

The chain combines TRBV13 with TRBJ2-5; possibly TRBD1 for D (5 bases). Germline V lookup: CDR1 PRHDT, CDR2 FYEKMQ (reference sequence). CDR3 length: 12 amino acids. V was clipped by 5 bases and J by 8 bases, with 12 bases between them. CDR3 sequence reads: CASSLKGHTQYF. In DNA, the CDR3 is TGTGCCAGCAGCCTAAAAGGACATACCCAGTACTTC.